This T cell receptor (beta chain) was recovered during a study of T-cell memory formation after mild COVID-19. TCR alpha and TCR beta cDNA libraries carrying sample barcodes and UMIs were produced by 5'RACE using constant-segment primers. One entry per CDR3 protein, called by TCRdb with MiXCR from the 5' RACE reads. The sample has around 450,000 distinct CDR3 sequences, 20% to 30% seen once. Germline V gene lookup returns CDR1 LNHDA and CDR2 SQIVND (reference sequence). Trimming removed 4 bases at V and 3 bases at J, with 9 bases between. This CDR3 spans 13 amino acids. The TCR sequence derives from an adult woman who had mild COVID-19 (a few samples of this study predate the infection). Cell type and time point are not known. Sample: PBMCs or a T cell subset sorted from them (not recorded which). The rearrangement uses TRBV19 and TRBJ1-1; D ambiguous. In nucleotides, the CDR3 is TGTGCCAGTAGTACCAGCACTTACACTGAAGCTTTCTTT. Translation gives CASSTSTYTEAFF.